This TCR beta chain emerged from a study of vaccination effects on CD4 cells after COVID-19. About this clone: The antigen remains unidentified.

Libraries were prepared by immunoSEQ multiplex PCR; TCRdb keeps only in-frame clonotypes and omits some of them. Among more than 40,000 clones listed, around 81% were seen once. The V end lost 4 bases, the J end lost 6 bases, and 18 bases lay between the germline ends. The length of the CDR3 is 15 residues. Germline V gene data show CDR1 as SGHTA and CDR2 as FQGNSA. Viral peptide pools were used in the ViraFEST assay to expand antigen-specific CD4+ T cells, and sequencing came afterward. Researchers isolated CD4+ T cells once 9 to 11 days of culture had elapsed. Vaccine recipients, nucleocapsid antibody negative, had no prior SARS-CoV-2 infection. PBMC were cultured at under 2.5 million per well with around 9.2 IU/ml IL-2 and 10 ug/ml peptides.

This receptor was identified in a human donor who received a COVID-19 vaccine. This sample comprised CD4+ T cells from PBMCs cultured with SARS-CoV-2 spike peptides, obtained before COVID-19 vaccination. The genes are TRBV7-2 and TRBJ1-2, with D hard to call. The CDR3 here is CASSSQSGQPHGYTF. CDR3 bases: TGTGCCAGCAGCTCCCAGTCCGGGCAACCCCATGGCTACACCTTC.